This T cell receptor (beta chain) was recovered during a study of blood T cell repertoires in COVID-19. This clone was detected once. Using immunoSEQ multiplex PCR, the repertoire was profiled, and TCRdb retains in-frame clones only, with some absent. The profile shows more than 75,000 clones, approximately 86% of them singletons. This CDR3 comprises 13 residues. V was trimmed by 3 bases and J by 8 bases, leaving 14 bases between them. The germline V gene encodes CDR1 SGHRS and CDR2 YFSETQ. The TCR was taken from a man of 80 years or more with active or convalescent COVID-19. Source material: peripheral blood. V gene TRBV5-1 combines with J gene TRBJ1-2; no definite D call. CDR3 loop: CASSSARPSGYTF. The CDR3 DNA reads as TGCGCCAGCAGCTCCGCCAGGCCCTCCGGCTACACCTTC.